This T cell receptor beta chain was identified in a study of radiotherapy plus CTLA-4 blockade in lung cancer. A word on this clone: Its antigen is still unknown.

Findings and caveats of the study: Clones derived from tumor TCRs expanded in blood after radiotherapy plus ipilimumab.

TCRdb's copy holds only in-frame clones and misses some; the assay was immunoSEQ multiplex PCR. The sample records about 120,000 clones, about 83% being singletons. CDR1 SGHTA and CDR2 FQGNSA come from the germline V gene. Losses at the gene ends were 1 base for V and 2 bases for J; bases not matched to a gene: 10. CDR3 length equals 18 residues. The source is a human donor with non-small cell lung cancer who had a partial response to radiotherapy plus ipilimumab. V and J are TRBV7-2 and TRBJ2-3; 9 bases align to TRBD2. Source: peripheral blood, taken from a patient treated with radiotherapy plus ipilimumab. CDR3 in DNA: TGTGCCAGCAGCTTAGTGGCTAGCGGGATGTTCCCCACAGATACGCAGTATTTT. Its translation: CASSLVASGMFPTDTQYF.